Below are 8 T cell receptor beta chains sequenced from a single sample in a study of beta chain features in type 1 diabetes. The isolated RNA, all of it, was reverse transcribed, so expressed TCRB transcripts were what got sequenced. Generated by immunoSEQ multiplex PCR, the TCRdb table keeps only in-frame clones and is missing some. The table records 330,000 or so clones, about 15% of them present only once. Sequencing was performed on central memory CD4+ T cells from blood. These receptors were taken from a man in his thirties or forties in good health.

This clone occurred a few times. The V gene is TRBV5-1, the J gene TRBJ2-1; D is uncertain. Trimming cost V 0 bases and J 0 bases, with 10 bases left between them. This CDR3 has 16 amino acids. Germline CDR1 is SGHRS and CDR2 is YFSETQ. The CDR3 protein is CASSLGPADSYNEQFF. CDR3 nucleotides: TGCGCCAGCAGCTTGGGTCCAGCTGACTCCTACAATGAGCAGTTCTTC. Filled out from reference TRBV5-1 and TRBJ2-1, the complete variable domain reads KAGVTQTPRYLIKTRGQQVTLSCSPISGHRSVSWYQQTPGQGLQFLFEYFSETQRNKGNFPGRFSGRQFSNSRSEMNVSTLELGDSALYLCASSLGPADSYNEQFFGPGTRLTVL.

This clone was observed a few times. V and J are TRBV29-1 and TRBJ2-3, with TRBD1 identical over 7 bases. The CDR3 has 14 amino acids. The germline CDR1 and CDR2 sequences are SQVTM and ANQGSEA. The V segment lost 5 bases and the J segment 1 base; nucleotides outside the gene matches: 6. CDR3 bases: TGCAGCGTTCTATTAGGACAGGGCACAGATACGCAGTATTTT. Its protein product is CSVLLGQGTDTQYF.

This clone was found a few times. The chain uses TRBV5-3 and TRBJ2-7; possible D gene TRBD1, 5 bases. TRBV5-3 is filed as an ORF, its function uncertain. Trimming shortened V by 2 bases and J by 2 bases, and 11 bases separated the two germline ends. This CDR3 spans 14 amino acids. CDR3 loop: CARSLKRGAYEQYV. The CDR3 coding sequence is TGTGCCAGAAGCTTAAAAAGGGGTGCCTACGAGCAGTACGTC.

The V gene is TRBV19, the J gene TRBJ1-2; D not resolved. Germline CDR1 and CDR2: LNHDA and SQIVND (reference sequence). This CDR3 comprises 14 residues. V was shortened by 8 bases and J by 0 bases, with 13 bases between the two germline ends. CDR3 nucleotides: TGTGCCAGTTGCCCCCTGCGGGCTAACTATGGCTACACCTTC. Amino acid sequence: CASCPLRANYGYTF.

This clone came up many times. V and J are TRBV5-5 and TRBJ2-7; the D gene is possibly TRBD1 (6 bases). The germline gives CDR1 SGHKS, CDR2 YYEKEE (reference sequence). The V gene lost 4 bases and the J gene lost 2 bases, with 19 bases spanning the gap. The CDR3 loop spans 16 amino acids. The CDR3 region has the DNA TGTGCCAGCAGCCCAAGCTACGTCAGGGGAACCTACGAGCAGTACTTC. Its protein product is CASSPSYVRGTYEQYF.

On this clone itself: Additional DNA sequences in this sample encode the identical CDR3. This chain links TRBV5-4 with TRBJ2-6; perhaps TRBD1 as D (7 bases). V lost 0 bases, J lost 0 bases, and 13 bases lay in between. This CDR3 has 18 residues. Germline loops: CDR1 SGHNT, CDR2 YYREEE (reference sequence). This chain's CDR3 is CASSLGPRDSSGANVLTF. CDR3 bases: TGTGCCAGCAGCTTGGGTCCGCGGGACAGCTCTGGGGCCAACGTCCTGACTTTC.

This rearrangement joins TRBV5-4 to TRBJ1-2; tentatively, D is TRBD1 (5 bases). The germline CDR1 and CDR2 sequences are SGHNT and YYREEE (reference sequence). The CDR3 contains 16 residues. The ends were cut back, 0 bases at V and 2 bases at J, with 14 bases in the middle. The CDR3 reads CASSLGQGPLNYGYTF. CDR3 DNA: TGTGCCAGCAGCTTGGGGCAGGGTCCCCTCAACTATGGCTACACCTTC.

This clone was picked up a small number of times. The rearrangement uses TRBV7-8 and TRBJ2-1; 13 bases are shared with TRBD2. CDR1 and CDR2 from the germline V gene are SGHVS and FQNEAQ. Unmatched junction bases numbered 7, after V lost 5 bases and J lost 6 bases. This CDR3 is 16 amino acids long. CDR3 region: CASSPRLAGGGNEQFF. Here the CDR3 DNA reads TGTGCCAGCAGCCCAAGACTAGCGGGGGGCGGCAATGAGCAGTTCTTC. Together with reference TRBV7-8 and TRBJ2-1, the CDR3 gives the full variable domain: GAGVSQSPRYKVAKRGQDVALRCDPISGHVSLFWYQQALGQGPEFLTYFQNEAQLDKSGLPSDRFFAERPEGSVSTLKIQRTQQEDSAVYLCASSPRLAGGGNEQFFGPGTRLTVL.